This record covers a single T cell receptor (beta chain). The sample is drawn from a study of T cell responses to AZD1222 COVID-19 vaccine. Sequencing was performed with immunoSEQ multiplex PCR; in TCRdb, only in-frame clones are kept and a portion is missing. The table includes about 140,000 clones, about 91% detected once. This CDR3 is 15 amino acids long. V was trimmed by 2 bases and J by 8 bases, leaving 17 bases between them. Germline V gene sequence: CDR1 SGHRS, CDR2 YFSETQ. This sequence joins TRBV5-1 and TRBJ2-1, with D perhaps matching TRBD2 (7 bases). The sample consisted of peripheral blood, taken on day 0 of AZD1222 vaccination. The sequence derives from an adult in good health. The DNA for the CDR3 is TGCGCCAGCAGCTTTTCGGGGGGCGTTGGCGATGAGCAGTTCTTC. This translates into CASSFSGGVGDEQFF.